This is a list of T cell receptor beta chains from one sample in a study of technical replicates of blood from a few donors. TCRdb's table, derived via immunoSEQ multiplex PCR, lists solely in-frame clones and lacks some. The top ten clones hold approximately 0.2% of a sample with 98,000 or so clones, almost 96% of them seen once. Sequencing was performed on T cells isolated from PBMCs. Receptor source: a human donor in good health. CDR3s include the opening cysteine and the closing phenylalanine or tryptophan. A D gene is named only where the DNA matches it firmly. Part of the rows lack a size; the others show once, few, many or a class for expanded clones.

abundance	d_gene	v_gene	j_gene	len	CDR3nt	CDR3aa
-	-	TRBV5-1	TRBJ2-4	15	TGCGCCAGCAGCTTGAGCGCGAACCGTAAAAACATTCAGTACTTC	CASSLSANRKNIQYF
-	TRBD1	TRBV27	TRBJ1-1	14	TGTGCCAGCAGCCGACAGGGTGTGAACACTGAAGCTTTCTTT	CASSRQGVNTEAFF
-	TRBD2	TRBV19	TRBJ2-7	16	TGTGCCAGTAGTAAAGACATGACTAGCGGGAGTATCGAGCAGTACTTC	CASSKDMTSGSIEQYF
-	-	TRBV14	TRBJ1-4	17	TGTGCCAGCAGCCAAGTTGGGCGGAGCAGGGAAGGTGAAAAACTGTTTTTT	CASSQVGRSREGEKLFF
-	-	TRBV30	TRBJ1-5	14	TGTGCCTGGACCGCAGGGTATAGCAATCAGCCCCAGCATTTT	CAWTAGYSNQPQHF
-	TRBD1	TRBV5-6	TRBJ1-1	15	TGTGCCAGCAGCGGACAGGGGCTCCTTCTTCAGGAAGCTTTCTTT	CASSGQGLLLQEAFF
-	-	TRBV28	TRBJ2-1	12	TGTGCCAGCAGTCTGTACTACAATGAGCAGTTCTTC	CASSLYYNEQFF
-	TRBD2	TRBV15	TRBJ2-1	16	TGTGCCACCAGCAGATTGGGAGCAGCGGGGCTGAATGAGCAGTTCTTC	CATSRLGAAGLNEQFF
-	-	TRBV7-9	TRBJ2-7	12	TGTGCCAGCAGCTTACTCTCAGATGGGCAGTACTTC	CASSLLSDGQYF
once	TRBD2	TRBV19	TRBJ2-1	17	TGTGCCAGTAGTTCAGCGGGAGTAAGGAAGAGTTGGAATGAGCAGTTCTTC	CASSSAGVRKSWNEQFF
-	-	TRBV6-1	TRBJ2-6	17	TGTGCCAGCAGTGAACTTGGGGGCACATCTGGGGCCAACGTCCTGACTTTC	CASSELGGTSGANVLTF
-	-	TRBV5-1	TRBJ1-1	16	TGCGCCAGCAGCTTGGGTGTCAGAGGACAGAACACTGAAGCTTTCTTT	CASSLGVRGQNTEAFF
-	TRBD1	TRBV5-4	TRBJ2-7	13	TGTGCCAGCAGCCCGGGACAGAATTACGAGCAGTACTTC	CASSPGQNYEQYF
-	-	TRBV25-1	TRBJ1-4	13	TGTGCCACCCGCGGCCCCACTAATGAAAAACTGTTTTTT	CATRGPTNEKLFF
-	TRBD1	TRBV6-5	TRBJ2-7	14	TGTGCCAGCAACAAGGACAGGGGGCTCTACGAGCAGTACTTC	CASNKDRGLYEQYF
-	TRBD1	TRBV19	TRBJ1-1	12	TGTGCCAGTAGCGATACCACAGGGGAGGCTTTCTTT	CASSDTTGEAFF
-	TRBD1	TRBV5-4	TRBJ2-3	15	TGTGCCAGCAGCTTGGGGACAGGGGGGACAGATACGCAGTATTTT	CASSLGTGGTDTQYF
-	TRBD2	TRBV7-6	TRBJ2-7	16	TGTGCCAGCAGCTTAGTAGACGGGAGGGCCTCCTACGAGCAGTACTTC	CASSLVDGRASYEQYF
-	-	TRBV30	TRBJ1-1	11	TGTGCCTGGAGTGTGGAGGCTGAAGCTTTCTTT	CAWSVEAEAFF
-	TRBD1	TRBV7-9	TRBJ1-1	12	TGTGCCAGCTGGGACAGGTACACTGAAGCTTTCTTT	CASWDRYTEAFF
-	TRBD1	TRBV4-2	TRBJ1-3	16	TGTGCCAGCAGCCAAGACCGACAGGGGTCTGGAAACACCATATATTTT	CASSQDRQGSGNTIYF
few	TRBD2	TRBV7-2	TRBJ2-5	15	TGTGCCAGCAGCACAGCCCGACTAGCCGGGCGGTCCCAGTACTTC	CASSTARLAGRSQYF
once	TRBD2	TRBV7-6	TRBJ2-1	14	TGTGCCAGCAGCTTGGGACTAGCGGGAGACCGGCAGTTCTTC	CASSLGLAGDRQFF
-	-	TRBV28	TRBJ1-5	11	TGTGCCAGCAGCCTCAATCAGCCCCAGCATTTT	CASSLNQPQHF
-	-	TRBV15	TRBJ2-5	13	TGTGCCACCAGCAGAGCGGGCCAAGAGACCCAGTACTTC	CATSRAGQETQYF
-	TRBD2	TRBV6-6	TRBJ2-1	12	TGTGCCAGCTTTCAGCGGGAGAATGAGCAGTTCTTC	CASFQRENEQFF